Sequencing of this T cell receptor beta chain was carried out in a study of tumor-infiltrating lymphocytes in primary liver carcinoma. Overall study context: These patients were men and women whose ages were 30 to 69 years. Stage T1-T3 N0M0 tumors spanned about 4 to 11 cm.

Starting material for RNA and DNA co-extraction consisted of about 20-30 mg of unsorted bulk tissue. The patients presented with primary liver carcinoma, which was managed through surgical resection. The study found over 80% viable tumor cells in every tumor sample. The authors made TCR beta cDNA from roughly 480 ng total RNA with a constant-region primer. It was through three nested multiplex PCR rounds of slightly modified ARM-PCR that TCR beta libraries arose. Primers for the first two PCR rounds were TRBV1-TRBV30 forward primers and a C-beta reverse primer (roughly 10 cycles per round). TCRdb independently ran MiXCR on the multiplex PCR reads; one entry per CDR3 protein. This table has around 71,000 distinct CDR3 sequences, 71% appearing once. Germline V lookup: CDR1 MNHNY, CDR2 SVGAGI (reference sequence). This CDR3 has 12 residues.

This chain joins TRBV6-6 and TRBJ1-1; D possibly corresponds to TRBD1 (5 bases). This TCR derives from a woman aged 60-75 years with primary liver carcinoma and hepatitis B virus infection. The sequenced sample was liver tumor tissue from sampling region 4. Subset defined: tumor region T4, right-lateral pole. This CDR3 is CVNSYGAGEAFF. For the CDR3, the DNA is TGTGTCAACAGTTACGGGGCAGGGGAAGCTTTCTTT.